The 30 T cell receptor beta chains listed next were all sequenced from one sample in a study of liver allograft versus peripheral blood T cells. For the study at large: Liver transplant recipients had T cell receptor repertoires compared between transplanted liver and peripheral blood.

TCRdb re-derived calls from the reads in MiXCR, one entry per CDR3 protein. Here the sample spans 6,500 to 10,000 distinct CDR3 sequences, under 20% being singletons. Every receptor here comes from a human patient who had a liver transplant. A subset of T cells may come from the graft donor.

This clonotype was recorded at least ten times. V usage is TRBV28 and J usage is TRBJ2-7; D is ambiguous. CDR3 size: 11 residues. V lost 5 bases and J lost 5, with 7 bases in between. In germline, CDR1 is MDHEN, CDR2 SYDVKM. CDR3: CASSPANEQYF. The CDR3, as DNA: TGTGCCAGCAGTCCCGCGAACGAGCAGTACTTC.

The chain carries TRBV28 and TRBJ2-3; TRBD1 might be the D (7 bases). There are 16 residues in the CDR3. V lost 6 bases to trimming and J lost 2 bases, with 18 bases between them. Germline V gene lookup returns CDR1 MDHEN and CDR2 SYDVKM. The CDR3 is CASSRQGLLSTDTQYF. In DNA, the CDR3 is TGTGCCAGCAGCCGACAGGGACTGTTGTCCACAGATACGCAGTATTTT. The variable domain in full, with the rest retrieved from reference TRBV28 and TRBJ2-3, is DVKVTQSSRYLVKRTGEKVFLECVQDMDHENMFWYRQDPGLGLRLIYFSYDVKMKEKGDIPEGYSVSREKKERFSLILESASTNQTSMYLCASSRQGLLSTDTQYFGPGTRLTVL.

By its share, this clonotype is medium-sized. The genes are TRBV15 and TRBJ1-6; 9 bases line up with TRBD1. The J segment lost 8 bases and the V segment lost 5 bases, leaving 4 bases of the junction unmatched. This CDR3 has 14 residues. Per the germline V gene, CDR1 is LNHNV and CDR2 is YYDKDF (reference sequence). The CDR3 loop reads CATSFDRGYSPLHF. CDR3 sequence (DNA): TGTGCCACCAGCTTCGACAGGGGGTATTCACCCCTCCACTTT.

This clonotype was counted a few times. The genes are TRBV12-5 and TRBJ1-4, with 7 bases identical to TRBD1. CDR1 and CDR2 (germline): LGHNT, FRNRAP. J gave up 7 bases and V 0 bases, and 8 bases lay outside the gene matches. There are 16 residues in the CDR3. CDR3 nucleotide sequence: TGTGCTAGTGGTTTGGTTATCCGGGACAGAGCTGAAAAACTGTTTTTT. This translates into CASGLVIRDRAEKLFF.

In its sample, this clonotype was seen a few times. The rearrangement uses TRBV20-1 and TRBJ2-3; 12 nucleotides agree with TRBD1. With 7 bases clipped from V and 5 bases from J, the junction kept 10 bases outside the gene matches. Germline V lookup: CDR1 DFQATT, CDR2 SNEGSKA (reference sequence). This CDR3 is 15 amino acids long. The CDR3: CSVRRGTGGRDTQYF. The CDR3, as DNA: TGCAGTGTTCGACGCGGGACAGGGGGCAGAGATACGCAGTATTTT.

This chain joins TRBV5-6 and TRBJ1-5, with 7 bases aligning to TRBD1. V gave up 3 bases and J gave up 6 bases; unmatched junction bases: 0. Germline V lookup: CDR1 SGHDT, CDR2 YYEEEE. The CDR3 is made up of 12 amino acids. CDR3 residues: CASSYRGQPQHF. The CDR3, as DNA: TGTGCCAGCAGCTACAGGGGTCAGCCCCAGCATTTT.

This clonotype was observed at least ten times. The rearrangement uses TRBV19 and TRBJ1-5; D is ambiguous. The ends were cut back, 9 bases at V and 2 bases at J, with 14 bases in the middle. The length of the CDR3 is 14 residues. Germline values: CDR1 LNHDA, CDR2 SQIVND (reference sequence). The CDR3 DNA is TGTGCCAGCACACGGGGAGGTGGCAATCAGCCCCAGCATTTT. Amino acids: CASTRGGGNQPQHF.

This clonotype is judged large (0.1 to 1%). This chain connects TRBV9 to TRBJ1-2, with unresolved D. This CDR3 comprises 15 residues. V lost 4 bases to trimming and J lost 7 bases, with 20 bases between them. Germline CDR1 is SGDLS and CDR2 is YYNGEE. CDR3 amino acids: CASSPSPHRRGGYTF. DNA of the CDR3: TGTGCCAGCAGCCCTAGCCCTCATCGCCGTGGTGGCTACACCTTC. Based on the CDR3 plus reference TRBV9 and TRBJ1-2, the full variable domain is DSGVTQTPKHLITATGQRVTLRCSPRSGDLSVYWYQQSLDQGLQFLIQYYNGEERAKGNILERFSAQQFPDLHSELNLSSLELGDSALYFCASSPSPHRRGGYTFGSGTRLTVV.

This clonotype is classed as medium-sized (0.01 to 0.1%). The chain links TRBV29-1 to TRBJ2-7, with 12 nucleotides matching TRBD1. V shed 3 bases, J shed 6 bases, and the junction held 3 bases outside the gene matches. Germline lookup yields CDR1 SQVTM and CDR2 ANQGSEA. The CDR3 consists of 13 residues. CDR3 DNA: TGCAGCGTTGAGCGGGACAGGGGGCGCGAGCAGTACTTC. Translated: CSVERDRGREQYF.

The V and J genes are TRBV5-1 and TRBJ1-6; TRBD1 matches 10 bases. The trim removed 4 bases at V and 7 bases at J, leaving 8 bases unmatched. The germline V gene encodes CDR1 SGHRS and CDR2 YFSETQ. There are 16 residues in the CDR3. The CDR3 sequence is CASSQTGGAGNSPLHF. The CDR3 nucleotides read TGCGCCAGCAGCCAGACAGGGGGCGCAGGGAATTCACCCCTCCACTTT. The full variable domain, with the rest looked up from reference TRBV5-1 and TRBJ1-6, is KAGVTQTPRYLIKTRGQQVTLSCSPISGHRSVSWYQQTPGQGLQFLFEYFSETQRNKGNFPGRFSGRQFSNSRSEMNVSTLELGDSALYLCASSQTGGAGNSPLHFGNGTRLTVT.

This clonotype is labeled medium-sized. The chain is built from TRBV6-5 and TRBJ1-4; no clear D. V lost 0 bases and J lost 3, with 11 bases in between. Germline assignment: CDR1 MNHEY and CDR2 SVGAGI. This CDR3 has 16 amino acids. The CDR3 coding sequence is TGTGCCAGCAGTTACTCGACCCGAGCCGCTAATGAAAAACTGTTTTTT. This encodes CASSYSTRAANEKLFF.

The rearrangement joins TRBV20-1 to TRBJ2-5, with a tentative D call TRBD1 (5 bases). Germline values: CDR1 DFQATT, CDR2 SNEGSKA (reference sequence). CDR3 length: 14 residues. V was shortened by 1 base and J by 0 bases, with 9 bases between the two germline ends. The CDR3 loop reads CSARAAGNQETQYF. The DNA of the CDR3 is TGCAGTGCTAGAGCCGCAGGGAACCAAGAGACCCAGTACTTC.

By proportion, this clonotype is medium-sized. The V call is TRBV15, the J call TRBJ2-2; D is possibly TRBD1 (6 bases). With 2 bases removed from V and 4 bases from J, the gap between germline ends came to 17 bases. Germline CDR1 LNHNV, CDR2 YYDKDF (reference sequence). The CDR3 extends over 17 amino acids. The CDR3 here is CATSRPVLTGSTGELFF. The CDR3 nucleotides are TGTGCCACCAGCAGACCCGTACTTACAGGGTCCACCGGGGAGCTGTTTTTT.

This clonotype is deemed medium-sized (0.01 to 0.1%). This sequence joins TRBV19 and TRBJ2-3, with D perhaps TRBD1 or TRBD2 (7 bases each). The CDR3 runs to 15 residues. Trimming took 6 bases from V and 6 from J, leaving 19 bases between them. Per germline, CDR1 LNHDA and CDR2 SQIVND (reference sequence). The CDR3 loop is CASSRGDSLLDTQYF. CDR3 nucleotide sequence: TGTGCCAGTAGCCGGGGGGACAGTTTGTTGGATACGCAGTATTTT.

In this sample, this clonotype turned up a few times. The chain's CDR3 is CSASRLARGSYEQYF. In DNA, the CDR3 is TGCAGTGCTAGTCGACTAGCCAGAGGCTCCTACGAGCAGTACTTC. The V gene is TRBV20-1, the J gene TRBJ2-7; 7 nucleotides match TRBD2. Germline CDR1 reads DFQATT; CDR2 reads SNEGSKA (reference sequence). The CDR3 is 15 amino acids. The V segment lost 3 bases and the J segment 0 bases; nucleotides outside the gene matches: 8.

By share of the sample, this clonotype is medium-sized (0.01 to 0.1%). The chain combines TRBV18 with TRBJ2-1; 9 nucleotides match TRBD1. With V trimmed by 5 bases and J by 3 bases, 2 bases remained unmatched. The germline gives CDR1 KGHSH, CDR2 LQKENI. This CDR3 region has 14 residues. CDR3 protein: CASSGQGNYNEQFF. CDR3 coding DNA: TGTGCCAGCTCAGGACAGGGGAACTACAATGAGCAGTTCTTC.

The CDR3 DNA reads TGTGCCAGCAAAAATAGCGGGAGTTGGGAGACCCAGTACTTC. Amino acids: CASKNSGSWETQYF. V and J are TRBV28 and TRBJ2-5; TRBD2 aligns across 9 bases. The J segment lost 5 bases and the V segment lost 7 bases, leaving 8 bases of the junction unmatched. Germline CDR1 is MDHEN and CDR2 is SYDVKM. This CDR3 spans 14 amino acids.

This clonotype has a handful of counts. V gene TRBV20-1 combines with J gene TRBJ1-5; TRBD1 is a possible D gene (5 bases). Germline CDR1 and CDR2: DFQATT and SNEGSKA (reference sequence). Between the trimmed V and J ends, which lost 5 bases and 1 base, there was a span of 15 bases. The CDR3 runs 15 residues. The CDR3: CSASGAGTSNQPQHF. CDR3 nucleotides: TGCAGTGCTTCCGGAGCGGGGACCAGCAATCAGCCCCAGCATTTT.

V usage is TRBV9 and J usage is TRBJ1-2; a weak D match, TRBD1 (5 bases). Germline-derived CDR1 and CDR2 are SGDLS and YYNGEE. Trimming cost V 0 bases and J 7 bases, with 16 bases left between them. This CDR3 region has 15 residues. The DNA of the CDR3 is TGTGCCAGCAGCGTAGAGGACTCCCGCGGGACTGGCTACACCTTC. As protein: CASSVEDSRGTGYTF.

This clonotype showed up just a few times. The V call is TRBV7-9, the J call TRBJ2-7; D is perhaps TRBD2 (5 bases). Trimming took 4 bases from V and 4 from J, leaving 8 bases between them. This CDR3 is built from 12 residues. Germline CDR1 reads SEHNR; CDR2 reads FQNEAQ (reference sequence). The chain's CDR3 is CASSSIAYEQYF. CDR3 nucleotide sequence: TGTGCCAGCAGCTCTATAGCGTACGAGCAGTACTTC.

This clonotype is classed as medium-sized. The CDR3 is CASSLRMADTQYF. CDR3 DNA sequence: TGTGCCAGCAGCCTTCGGATGGCAGATACGCAGTATTTT. This rearrangement joins TRBV13 to TRBJ2-3; D unresolved. V lost 5 bases, J lost 4 bases, and 10 bases lay in between. CDR1 PRHDT and CDR2 FYEKMQ come from the germline V gene (reference sequence). The CDR3 loop spans 13 amino acids.

This clonotype was detected many times. In nucleotides, the CDR3 is TGTGCCAGTAGTGACAGGGCCTCCTACGAGCAGTACTTC. It translates to CASSDRASYEQYF. The chain employs TRBV19 and TRBJ2-7; 7 nucleotides line up with TRBD1. In germline, CDR1 is LNHDA, CDR2 SQIVND (reference sequence). The CDR3 runs 13 residues. V was pared by 5 bases and J by 0 bases, with 1 base of the junction left unmatched.

This clonotype has a handful of counts. V and J are TRBV12-3 or TRBV12-4 and TRBJ2-7, with TRBD2 matching 11 bases. V trimming: 6 bases; J trimming: 4 bases; junction bases outside the gene matches: 8. The CDR3 runs to 15 residues. CDR3 in DNA: TGTGCCAGCAGCCTATCTAGCGGGGGGTCGTACGAGCAGTACTTC. Its protein product is CASSLSSGGSYEQYF.

In this sample, this clonotype turned up many times. V gene TRBV6-5 combines with J gene TRBJ2-1, with 9 nucleotides matching TRBD1. The germline gives CDR1 MNHEY, CDR2 SVGAGI. The CDR3 has 16 amino acids. V shed 7 bases, J shed 7 bases, and the junction held 14 bases outside the gene matches. The DNA for the CDR3 is TGTGCCAGCAACCGAGCCGGGACAGGGATTAGGAATGAGCAGTTCTTC. It encodes CASNRAGTGIRNEQFF.

This clonotype counts as medium-sized (0.01 to 0.1%). This rearrangement joins TRBV19 to TRBJ2-1; D tentatively fits TRBD1 or TRBD2 (5 bases each). The CDR3 runs to 13 residues. Germline CDR1 reads LNHDA; CDR2 reads SQIVND (reference sequence). Trimming stripped 3 bases from V and 6 bases from J, with 9 bases between. The DNA for the CDR3 is TGTGCCAGTAGTATGAGGGGAGTCAATGAGCAGTTCTTC. Residues: CASSMRGVNEQFF.

By sample fraction, this clonotype is large. J is TRBJ1-4 and V is TRBV5-6, with unresolved D. Trimming cost V 4 bases and J 7 bases, with 17 bases left between them. Germline V lookup: CDR1 SGHDT, CDR2 YYEEEE. The CDR3 covers 15 residues. CDR3: CASSIDVTSSEKLFF. The CDR3 DNA reads as TGTGCCAGCAGCATCGACGTCACGTCGAGTGAAAAACTGTTTTTT.

The CDR3 spells CSASDPRVAEQYF. The DNA of the CDR3 is TGCAGTGCTAGTGACCCCAGGGTCGCCGAGCAGTACTTC. V usage is TRBV20-1 and J usage is TRBJ2-7; a weak D match, TRBD1 (5 bases). Per the germline V gene, CDR1 is DFQATT and CDR2 is SNEGSKA (reference sequence). This CDR3 region has 13 residues. Trimming took 3 bases from V and 6 from J, leaving 15 bases between them.

By share of the sample, this clonotype is medium-sized. V usage is TRBV24-1 and J usage is TRBJ1-4; D unresolved. Trimming stripped 6 bases from V and 7 bases from J, with 8 bases between. This CDR3 region has 12 residues. Germline V gene data show CDR1 as KGHDR and CDR2 as SFDVKD. CDR3: CATSYEGEKLFF. CDR3 nucleotide sequence: TGTGCCACCAGTTATGAAGGTGAAAAACTGTTTTTT.

By sample share, this clonotype is medium-sized. V and J are TRBV6-6 and TRBJ2-1; 14 bases fit TRBD2. CDR1 MNHNY and CDR2 SVGAGI come from the germline V gene (reference sequence). There are 15 residues in the CDR3. V was pared by 5 bases and J by 9 bases, with 6 bases of the junction left unmatched. DNA of the CDR3: TGTGCCAGCAGTCGCCTCGGGACTAGCGGGAGTGAGCAGTTCTTC. Protein sequence: CASSRLGTSGSEQFF.

This clonotype showed up just a few times. The genes are TRBV14 and TRBJ2-2, with 7 bases fitting TRBD2. V shed 1 base and J 3 bases; nucleotides not matched to a gene: 5. The germline V gene has CDR1 SGHDN and CDR2 FVKESK. This CDR3 region has 16 residues. CDR3 in DNA: TGTGCCAGCAGCCAAGTTGGGCGGGGGTACACCGGGGAGCTGTTTTTT. Translated: CASSQVGRGYTGELFF.